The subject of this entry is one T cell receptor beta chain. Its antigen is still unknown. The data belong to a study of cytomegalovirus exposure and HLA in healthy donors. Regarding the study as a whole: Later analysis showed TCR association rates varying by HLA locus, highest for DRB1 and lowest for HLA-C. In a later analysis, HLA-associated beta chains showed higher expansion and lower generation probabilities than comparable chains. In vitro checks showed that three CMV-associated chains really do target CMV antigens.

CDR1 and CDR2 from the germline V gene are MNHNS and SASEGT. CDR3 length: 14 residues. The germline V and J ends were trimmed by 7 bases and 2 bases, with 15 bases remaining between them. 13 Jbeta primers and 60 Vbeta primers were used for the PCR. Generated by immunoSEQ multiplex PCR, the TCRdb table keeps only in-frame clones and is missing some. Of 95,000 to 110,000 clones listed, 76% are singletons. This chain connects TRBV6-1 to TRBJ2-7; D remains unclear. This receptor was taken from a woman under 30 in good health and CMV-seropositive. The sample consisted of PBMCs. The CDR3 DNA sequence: TGTGCCAGCACCTATCCCAGGTCTACCTACGAGCAGTACTTC. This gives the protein CASTYPRSTYEQYF.